The entry below gives a single TCR beta chain sequence along with its context. Its antigen is not known. The source of the sample is a study of cytomegalovirus exposure and HLA in healthy donors. Whole-study results and caveats: Most of the CMV-associated TCR beta chains (in a later analysis) appeared to be HLA-restricted. Later genetic work tied a missense DCLRE1C variant to beta-chain V and J trimming.

This CDR3 is 16 amino acids long. Germline CDR1 reads SGHTA; CDR2 reads FQGTGA. The V and J ends lost 0 bases and 6 bases, in that order; junction bases with no gene match: 6. This PCR relied on a set of 60 Vbeta primers and 13 Jbeta primers. TCRdb's copy holds only in-frame clones and misses some; the assay was immunoSEQ multiplex PCR. Of roughly 170,000 clones in the sample, roughly 82% are singletons; the top ten hold roughly 1.2%. The clonotype was recovered from a girl aged 2-15 years in good health and CMV-seropositive. This chain links TRBV7-3 with TRBJ2-1; TRBD1 matches 9 bases. Sequencing input: PBMCs. Here the CDR3 reads CASSLTRGQGANEQFF. The CDR3 DNA reads TGTGCCAGCAGCTTAACAAGGGGACAGGGAGCCAATGAGCAGTTCTTC.